This T cell receptor (beta chain) stems from a study of blood T cell repertoires in COVID-19. Study-wide background: Whether acute or convalescent, the COVID-19 samples came from the United States, Italy and Spain. Sources were T cells, B-cell-depleted T cells, or PBMCs; the material itself was cDNA or gDNA.

Repertoires were generated with immunoSEQ multiplex PCR, while TCRdb's copy carries only in-frame clones and drops some. The sample contains approximately 330,000 clones, roughly 87% of which appear only once. CDR1 is WNHNN and CDR2 is SYGVQD in the germline V gene (reference sequence). V was trimmed by 5 bases and J by 4 bases, leaving 12 bases between them. The CDR3 has 14 amino acids. The chain carries TRBV10-1 and TRBJ1-5, with D tentatively TRBD1 (6 bases). The sample taken for sequencing was peripheral blood. The sequence derives from a man aged 30 to 45 with COVID-19, enrolled during active disease. The CDR3 sequence: CASSRDIQNQPQHF. Here the CDR3 DNA reads TGCGCCAGCAGTCGGGACATCCAAAATCAGCCCCAGCATTTT.